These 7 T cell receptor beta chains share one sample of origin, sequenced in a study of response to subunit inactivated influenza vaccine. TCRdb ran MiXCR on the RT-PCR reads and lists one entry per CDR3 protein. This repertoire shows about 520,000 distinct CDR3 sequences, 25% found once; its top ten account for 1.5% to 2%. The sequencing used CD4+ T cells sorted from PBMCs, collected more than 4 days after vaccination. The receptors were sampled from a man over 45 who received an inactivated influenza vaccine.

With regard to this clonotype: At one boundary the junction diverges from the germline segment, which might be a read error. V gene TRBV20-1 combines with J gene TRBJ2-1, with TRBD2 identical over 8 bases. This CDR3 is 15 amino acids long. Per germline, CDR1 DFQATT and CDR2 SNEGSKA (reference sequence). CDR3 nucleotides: TGCTGTGCTAGAGACATAGCGGGAACCTACAATGAGCAGTTCTTC. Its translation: CCARDIAGTYNEQFF.

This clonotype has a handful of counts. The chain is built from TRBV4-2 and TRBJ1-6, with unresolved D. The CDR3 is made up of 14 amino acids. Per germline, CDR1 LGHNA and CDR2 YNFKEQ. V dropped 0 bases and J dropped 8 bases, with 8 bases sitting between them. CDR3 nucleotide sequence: TGTGCCAGCAGCCAAGAAGCATCTTATTCACCCCTCCACTTT. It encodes CASSQEASYSPLHF.

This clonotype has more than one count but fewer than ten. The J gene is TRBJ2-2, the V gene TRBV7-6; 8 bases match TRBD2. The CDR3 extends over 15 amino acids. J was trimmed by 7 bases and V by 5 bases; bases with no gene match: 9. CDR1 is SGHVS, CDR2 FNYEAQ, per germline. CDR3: CASSQTSVRSGELFF. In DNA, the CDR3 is TGTGCCAGCAGCCAGACTAGCGTGAGGAGCGGGGAGCTGTTTTTT. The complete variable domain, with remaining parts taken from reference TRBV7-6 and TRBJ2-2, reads GAGVSQSPRYKVTKRGQDVALRCDPISGHVSLYWYRQALGQGPEFLTYFNYEAQQDKSGLPNDRFSAERPEGSISTLTIQRTEQRDSAMYRCASSQTSVRSGELFFGEGSRLTVL.

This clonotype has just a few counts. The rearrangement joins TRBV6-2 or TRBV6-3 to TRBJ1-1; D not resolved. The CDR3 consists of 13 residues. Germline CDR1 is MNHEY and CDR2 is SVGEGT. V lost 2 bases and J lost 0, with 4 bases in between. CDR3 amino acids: CASSYRMNTEAFF. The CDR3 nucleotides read TGTGCCAGCAGTTACAGGATGAACACTGAAGCTTTCTTT.

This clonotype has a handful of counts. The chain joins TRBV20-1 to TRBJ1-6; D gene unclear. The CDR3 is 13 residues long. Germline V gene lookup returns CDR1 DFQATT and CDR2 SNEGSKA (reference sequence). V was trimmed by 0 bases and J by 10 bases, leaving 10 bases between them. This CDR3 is CSAREFTGSPLHF. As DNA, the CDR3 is TGCAGTGCTAGAGAGTTTACCGGATCACCCCTCCACTTT.

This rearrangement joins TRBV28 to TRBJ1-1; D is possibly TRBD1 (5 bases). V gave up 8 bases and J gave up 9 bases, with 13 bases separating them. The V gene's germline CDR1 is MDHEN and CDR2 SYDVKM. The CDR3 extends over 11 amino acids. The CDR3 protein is CASGLTDKAFF. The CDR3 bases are TGTGCCAGCGGATTGACAGATAAAGCTTTCTTT.

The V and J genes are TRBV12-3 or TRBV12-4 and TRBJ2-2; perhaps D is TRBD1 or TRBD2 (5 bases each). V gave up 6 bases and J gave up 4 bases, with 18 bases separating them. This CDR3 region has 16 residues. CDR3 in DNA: TGTGCCAGCAGACCCCGTTCGACCGGGGCCACCGGGGAGCTGTTTTTT. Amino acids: CASRPRSTGATGELFF.